These 8 T cell receptor beta chains were sequenced from one sample in a study of blood T cells in healthy people across ages. Primers used in a second PCR of roughly 7 to 12 cycles were a sample-barcoded 5' primer and a J-beta primer mix. TCRdb itself ran the 5' RACE reads through MiXCR, one entry per CDR3 protein. The sample holds over a million distinct CDR3 sequences, approximately 26% seen once. The sample was also linked to a second study, of T cells of mothers and their children.

Sequencing was done on a sample of blood. The receptor set was obtained from a girl aged 2-10 years in good health.

This rearrangement joins TRBV18 to TRBJ2-5; TRBD2 agrees at 13 bases. The J call may be mistaken, given a closer DNA end match to TRBJ2-1. Germline loops: CDR1 KGHSH, CDR2 LQKENI. This CDR3 region has 16 residues. The CDR3: CASTEPGLAGFDEQFF. CDR3 sequence (DNA): TGTGCCAGTACCGAACCGGGACTAGCGGGGTTCGATGAGCAGTTCTTC.

The chain combines TRBV4-1 with TRBJ2-3; D call uncertain. The CDR3 has 17 residues. Germline V gene data show CDR1 as MGHRA and CDR2 as YSYEKL. Trimming stripped 0 bases from V and 4 bases from J, with 17 bases between. The CDR3 loop is CASSQERATPHADTQYF. In DNA form, the CDR3 reads TGCGCCAGCAGCCAAGAAAGGGCAACACCCCACGCAGATACGCAGTATTTT.

The chain recombines TRBV7-6 with TRBJ2-7; 8 positions match TRBD2. Germline V gene sequence: CDR1 SGHVS, CDR2 FNYEAQ. V lost 7 bases, J lost 7 bases, and 12 bases stayed unmatched. The CDR3 length is 14 residues. The CDR3: CASTPRGGPNEQYF. In DNA, the CDR3 is TGTGCCAGCACTCCCCGCGGGGGGCCAAATGAGCAGTACTTC.

This clonotype was recorded a few times. This chain uses TRBV28 with TRBJ2-3; D is possibly TRBD2 (5 bases). Trimming removed 3 bases at V and 3 bases at J, with 7 bases between. Germline V lookup: CDR1 MDHEN, CDR2 SYDVKM. There are 13 residues in the CDR3. The CDR3 nucleotides are TGTGCCAGCAGTTTCTGGGAGACAGATACGCAGTATTTT. Residues: CASSFWETDTQYF.

The rearrangement joins TRBV13 to TRBJ2-1; possibly TRBD1 for D (6 bases). Germline V gene sequence: CDR1 PRHDT, CDR2 FYEKMQ (reference sequence). The CDR3 runs to 16 residues. Trimming cost V 7 bases and J 6 bases, with 22 bases left between them. The CDR3 region is CASTPAGGVPGNEQFF. CDR3 nucleotides: TGTGCCAGCACACCCGCTGGGGGCGTGCCAGGCAATGAGCAGTTCTTC.

V and J are TRBV7-9 and TRBJ2-1, with a weak D call TRBD2 (5 bases). The germline gives CDR1 SEHNR, CDR2 FQNEAQ (reference sequence). Trimming shortened V by 8 bases and J by 3 bases, and 11 bases separated the two germline ends. The CDR3 spans 13 residues. CDR3 sequence reads: CASEGADYNEQFF. Here the CDR3 DNA reads TGTGCCAGCGAGGGAGCAGACTACAATGAGCAGTTCTTC.

The chain combines TRBV15 with TRBJ2-4, with TRBD2 identical over 7 bases. This CDR3 is 18 amino acids long. V trimming: 0 bases; J trimming: 0 bases; junction bases outside the gene matches: 8. Germline V lookup: CDR1 LNHNV, CDR2 YYDKDF (reference sequence). The CDR3 DNA reads TGTGCCACCAGCAGAGATCATCCAGCGGGGAGAGCCAAAAACATTCAGTACTTC. The encoded protein is CATSRDHPAGRAKNIQYF.

This clonotype has a count of ten or more. The limits of the CDR3 on the DNA are not certain, so only TCRdb's listed CDR3 is given. The rearrangement uses TRBV7-6 and TRBJ2-1; the table's D call of TRBD1 was not tested on the DNA. CDR1 is SGHVS and CDR2 is FNYEAQ in the germline V gene. Inclusive of both ends, the CDR3 amounts to 17 amino acids. The CDR3 sequence: CASSVFGNGGTYNEQFF.